The rows below give T cell receptor beta chains drawn from one sample of a study of control samples from healthy donors and cancer patients. Clones were sequenced by immunoSEQ multiplex PCR, and TCRdb holds only the in-frame ones, with some missing. The sample yields 170,000 or so clones, about 93% seen once. Material for sequencing was blood. Every receptor here comes from a young man in good health. Each CDR3 is given with its conserved first and last residue. Fields, in order: J gene, clone size, D gene, V gene, CDR3 protein, CDR3 DNA. D genes are given only for firm matches. Part of the rows lack a size; the others show once, few, many or a class for expanded clones.

j_gene: TRBJ1-5
abundance: NA
d_gene: TRBD1
v_gene: TRBV19
CDR3aa: CASSTGEVQPQHF
CDR3nt: TGTGCCAGTTCAACAGGGGAGGTACAGCCCCAGCATTTT

j_gene: TRBJ1-1
abundance: NA
d_gene: TRBD1
v_gene: TRBV25-1
CDR3aa: CASRSRDSNTEAFF
CDR3nt: TGTGCCAGCAGGAGCCGGGACAGTAACACTGAAGCTTTCTTT

j_gene: TRBJ2-3
abundance: NA
d_gene: NA
v_gene: TRBV10-1
CDR3aa: CASSESTLSRRQYF
CDR3nt: TGCGCCAGCAGTGAGTCGACTCTGAGTCGACGACAGTATTTT

j_gene: TRBJ2-5
abundance: NA
d_gene: NA
v_gene: TRBV12-5
CDR3aa: CASGDPPHAETQYF
CDR3nt: TGTGCTAGTGGGGACCCACCCCATGCAGAGACCCAGTACTTC

j_gene: TRBJ1-2
abundance: NA
d_gene: NA
v_gene: TRBV20-1
CDR3aa: CSASSGFDGYTF
CDR3nt: TGCAGTGCTAGTTCAGGTTTTGATGGCTACACCTTC

j_gene: TRBJ2-3
abundance: NA
d_gene: NA
v_gene: TRBV2
CDR3aa: CASRGRSVQYF
CDR3nt: TGTGCCAGTAGAGGAAGGAGCGTACAGTATTTT

j_gene: TRBJ2-1
abundance: once
d_gene: NA
v_gene: TRBV9
CDR3aa: CASSHDLGPNNEQFF
CDR3nt: TGTGCCAGCAGCCACGACCTTGGACCAAACAATGAGCAGTTCTTC

j_gene: TRBJ2-3
abundance: NA
d_gene: NA
v_gene: TRBV5-5
CDR3aa: CASSLGLPRDTQYF
CDR3nt: TGTGCCAGCAGCTTGGGACTTCCGCGGGATACGCAGTATTTT

j_gene: TRBJ2-1
abundance: NA
d_gene: TRBD2
v_gene: TRBV2
CDR3aa: CASSALGGLAGNEQFF
CDR3nt: TGTGCCAGCAGTGCGCTTGGAGGACTAGCGGGGAATGAGCAGTTCTTC

j_gene: TRBJ1-1
abundance: NA
d_gene: NA
v_gene: TRBV19
CDR3aa: CASSKPGSTEAFF
CDR3nt: TGTGCCAGTAGCAAACCAGGGAGCACTGAAGCTTTCTTT

j_gene: TRBJ2-2
abundance: NA
d_gene: TRBD2
v_gene: TRBV5-5
CDR3aa: CASSRLAGTGELFF
CDR3nt: TGTGCCAGCAGCCGACTAGCGGGCACCGGGGAGCTGTTTTTT

j_gene: TRBJ2-2
abundance: NA
d_gene: TRBD1
v_gene: TRBV19
CDR3aa: CASSIVPGQGNFIVLGELFF
CDR3nt: TGTGCCAGTAGTATAGTTCCGGGACAGGGTAACTTCATCGTCCTCGGGGAGCTGTTTTTT

j_gene: TRBJ2-5
abundance: NA
d_gene: NA
v_gene: TRBV6-1
CDR3aa: CASSEIHQETQYF
CDR3nt: TGTGCCAGCAGTGAAATCCACCAAGAGACCCAGTACTTC

j_gene: TRBJ2-7
abundance: NA
d_gene: TRBD2
v_gene: TRBV3-1/TRBV3-2
CDR3aa: CASSLGLAGNYYEQYF
CDR3nt: TGTGCCAGCAGCCTGGGACTAGCGGGGAACTACTACGAGCAGTACTTC

j_gene: TRBJ2-7
abundance: NA
d_gene: NA
v_gene: TRBV12-3/TRBV12-4
CDR3aa: CASTGQDYYEQYF
CDR3nt: TGTGCCAGCACTGGCCAGGACTACTACGAGCAGTACTTC

j_gene: TRBJ1-2
abundance: NA
d_gene: NA
v_gene: TRBV28
CDR3aa: CASPNYYGYTF
CDR3nt: TGTGCCAGCCCAAATTACTATGGCTACACCTTC

j_gene: TRBJ2-7
abundance: NA
d_gene: NA
v_gene: TRBV28
CDR3aa: CASSLWAGSYEQYF
CDR3nt: TGTGCCAGCAGTTTATGGGCAGGTTCCTACGAGCAGTACTTC

j_gene: TRBJ2-1
abundance: NA
d_gene: NA
v_gene: TRBV21-1
CDR3aa: CASSKSPHEINSGSSYNEQFF
CDR3nt: TGTGCCAGCAGCAAATCCCCCCACGAGATAAATAGCGGGAGCTCCTACAATGAGCAGTTCTTC

j_gene: TRBJ1-6
abundance: NA
d_gene: NA
v_gene: TRBV30
CDR3aa: CAWSVGEQPHF
CDR3nt: TGTGCCTGGAGTGTAGGGGAGCAGCCCCACTTT

j_gene: TRBJ1-5
abundance: NA
d_gene: NA
v_gene: TRBV28
CDR3aa: CASSPGTGSNQPQHF
CDR3nt: TGTGCCAGCAGCCCTGGGACGGGGAGCAATCAGCCCCAGCATTTT

j_gene: TRBJ2-3
abundance: NA
d_gene: NA
v_gene: TRBV2
CDR3aa: CASSVTGGTDTQYF
CDR3nt: TGTGCCAGCAGTGTCACAGGCGGCACAGATACGCAGTATTTT

j_gene: TRBJ1-4
abundance: once
d_gene: NA
v_gene: TRBV9
CDR3aa: CASLQTGEEEKLFF
CDR3nt: TGTGCCAGCCTGCAGACGGGGGAAGAGGAAAAACTGTTTTTT

j_gene: TRBJ1-5
abundance: NA
d_gene: NA
v_gene: TRBV9
CDR3aa: CASSPVGGNQPQHF
CDR3nt: TGTGCCAGCAGCCCCGTGGGAGGCAATCAGCCCCAGCATTTT

j_gene: TRBJ2-1
abundance: once
d_gene: TRBD2
v_gene: TRBV19
CDR3aa: CASRRGRLAENNEQFF
CDR3nt: TGTGCCAGTAGGAGGGGAAGGCTAGCGGAGAACAATGAGCAGTTCTTC

j_gene: TRBJ2-2
abundance: NA
d_gene: NA
v_gene: TRBV5-6
CDR3aa: CASSPKTGFYTGELFF
CDR3nt: TGTGCCAGCAGCCCCAAGACAGGTTTTTACACCGGGGAGCTGTTTTTT

j_gene: TRBJ2-2
abundance: NA
d_gene: TRBD1
v_gene: TRBV5-4
CDR3aa: CASSSGGDTGELFF
CDR3nt: TGTGCCAGCAGCTCAGGGGGCGACACCGGGGAGCTGTTTTTT

j_gene: TRBJ1-1
abundance: NA
d_gene: NA
v_gene: TRBV7-6
CDR3aa: CASSGPEGGMAFF
CDR3nt: TGTGCCAGCAGCGGCCCGGAGGGAGGGATGGCTTTCTTT

j_gene: TRBJ1-4
abundance: NA
d_gene: NA
v_gene: TRBV28
CDR3aa: CASNQLGSGPAEKLFF
CDR3nt: TGTGCCAGCAACCAACTGGGGTCAGGACCGGCCGAAAAACTGTTTTTT

j_gene: TRBJ1-1
abundance: NA
d_gene: NA
v_gene: TRBV6-5
CDR3aa: CATNQRGWGNTEAFF
CDR3nt: TGTGCCACGAACCAACGGGGGTGGGGGAACACTGAAGCTTTCTTT

j_gene: TRBJ2-2
abundance: NA
d_gene: NA
v_gene: TRBV20-1
CDR3aa: CSATNTGELFF
CDR3nt: TGCAGTGCGACAAACACCGGGGAGCTGTTTTTT

j_gene: TRBJ1-1
abundance: NA
d_gene: NA
v_gene: TRBV7-9
CDR3aa: CASSPGTRQTFF
CDR3nt: TGTGCCAGCAGCCCCGGGACGAGGCAAACTTTCTTT

j_gene: TRBJ2-3
abundance: NA
d_gene: NA
v_gene: TRBV24-1
CDR3aa: CATRAASGTQYF
CDR3nt: TGTGCCACCAGAGCGGCCTCCGGGACGCAGTATTTT

j_gene: TRBJ2-1
abundance: NA
d_gene: TRBD2
v_gene: TRBV6-4
CDR3aa: CASKPSGGAFEQFF
CDR3nt: TGTGCCAGCAAACCTAGCGGGGGGGCCTTTGAGCAGTTCTTC

j_gene: TRBJ1-5
abundance: NA
d_gene: NA
v_gene: TRBV7-9
CDR3aa: CASSTDNQPQHF
CDR3nt: TGTGCCAGCAGCACGGATAATCAGCCCCAGCATTTT

j_gene: TRBJ2-7
abundance: NA
d_gene: TRBD2
v_gene: TRBV6-5
CDR3aa: CASSPGTSGEQYF
CDR3nt: TGTGCCAGCAGTCCCGGGACTAGCGGCGAGCAGTACTTC

j_gene: TRBJ2-3
abundance: NA
d_gene: TRBD2
v_gene: TRBV6-5
CDR3aa: CATPTSGGARDTQYF
CDR3nt: TGTGCCACCCCGACTAGCGGGGGGGCCCGAGATACGCAGTATTTT

j_gene: TRBJ1-5
abundance: NA
d_gene: NA
v_gene: TRBV18
CDR3aa: CASSPSGVSNQPQHF
CDR3nt: TGTGCCAGCTCACCGTCAGGGGTTAGCAATCAGCCCCAGCATTTT

j_gene: TRBJ1-1
abundance: few
d_gene: NA
v_gene: TRBV28
CDR3aa: CASHGRMNTEAFF
CDR3nt: TGTGCCAGTCACGGACGGATGAACACTGAAGCTTTCTTT

j_gene: TRBJ2-1
abundance: NA
d_gene: TRBD2
v_gene: TRBV10-3
CDR3aa: CAISWNSGGPTGNEQFF
CDR3nt: TGTGCCATCAGTTGGAATAGCGGGGGCCCGACTGGTAATGAGCAGTTCTTC

j_gene: TRBJ2-7
abundance: once
d_gene: NA
v_gene: TRBV28
CDR3aa: CASTPGTEQYF
CDR3nt: TGTGCCAGCACCCCGGGCACCGAGCAGTACTTC